This T cell receptor beta chain was sequenced during a study of blood T cell repertoires in COVID-19. Overall study: COVID-19 samples from acute and convalescent phases originated in the United States, Italy and Spain. T cells, B-cell-depleted T cells, or PBMCs supplied cDNA or gDNA.

Germline values: CDR1 SNHLY, CDR2 FYNNEI. The CDR3 has 15 amino acids. The V segment lost 2 bases and the J segment 0 bases; nucleotides outside the gene matches: 4. In the authors' workflow: Scientists estimated how many nucleated cells there were by amplifying reference gene primers. Libraries were prepared by immunoSEQ multiplex PCR; TCRdb keeps only in-frame clonotypes and omits some of them. V, J and clone size were drawn from that table, and D and trimming were deduced from the DNA. Among about 20,000 clones listed, 80% to 90% were seen once. The chain carries TRBV2 and TRBJ2-7; 7 nucleotides agree with TRBD1. Sequencing used peripheral blood. This receptor was taken from a man between 45 and 60 years old with active COVID-19. CDR3 DNA: TGTGCCAGCAGTGAACAAGGGGGCGACTCCTACGAGCAGTACTTC. Protein sequence: CASSEQGGDSYEQYF.